This entry lists 21 T cell receptor beta chains sequenced from one sample in a study of sequential checkpoint blockade in melanoma. The repertoire was sequenced with immunoSEQ multiplex PCR; TCRdb's copy has only in-frame clones and lacks some. Of 40,000 or so clones in the sample, 75% to 90% were seen once. As for treatment: randomized to nivolumab then ipilimumab (arm A) or the reverse (arm B). The input for sequencing was CD8+ T cells sorted from blood (inferred from file names), taken from a patient given nivolumab and ipilimumab in sequence. These receptors all come from a human donor with melanoma.

The chain links TRBV4-1 to TRBJ2-1; 11 bases are shared with TRBD2. J gave up 2 bases and V 4 bases, and 4 bases lay outside the gene matches. CDR1 MGHRA and CDR2 YSYEKL come from the germline V gene. The length of the CDR3 is 16 residues. The CDR3 loop reads CASSPRTSGPYNEQFF. The CDR3 nucleotides are TGCGCCAGCAGCCCCAGGACTAGCGGGCCCTACAATGAGCAGTTCTTC.

The chain links TRBV19 to TRBJ2-1; perhaps TRBD2 as D (6 bases). Trimming removed 3 bases from V and 7 bases from J, with 13 bases in between. This CDR3 has 14 residues. Looked up from germline, CDR1 is LNHDA and CDR2 is SQIVND (reference sequence). The CDR3 bases are TGTGCCAGTAGTATGTTCGGGAGCCAGAATGAGCAGTTCTTC. Protein sequence: CASSMFGSQNEQFF.

The rearrangement links TRBV7-9 to TRBJ2-4; 10 bases are a match to TRBD2. The CDR3 is made up of 16 amino acids. With 2 bases clipped from V and 5 bases from J, the junction kept 6 bases outside the gene matches. The germline V gene has CDR1 SEHNR and CDR2 FQNEAQ (reference sequence). The CDR3: CASSLKAGGRQNIQYF. The CDR3 nucleotides read TGTGCCAGCAGCTTAAAAGCGGGAGGGCGGCAAAACATTCAGTACTTC.

The count of this clone is one. The V gene is TRBV2, the J gene TRBJ1-1, with 8 bases lining up with TRBD1. Germline-derived CDR1 and CDR2 are SNHLY and FYNNEI. This CDR3 has 15 residues. V was pared by 8 bases and J by 4 bases, with 12 bases of the junction left unmatched. CDR3 nucleotide sequence: TGTGCCAGCGGACGAACAGGGGGTGGTGCCACTGAAGCTTTCTTT. Protein: CASGRTGGGATEAFF.

The chain recombines TRBV7-6 with TRBJ2-7; 8 positions match TRBD1. The trim removed 5 bases at V and 3 bases at J, leaving 24 bases unmatched. Germline CDR1 SGHVS, CDR2 FNYEAQ. CDR3 length equals 20 residues. CDR3 in amino acids: CASSPTPAGQGYLRLYEQYV. CDR3 DNA sequence: TGTGCCAGCAGCCCGACCCCAGCAGGACAGGGATATCTTCGTCTCTACGAGCAGTACGTC.

The genes are TRBV4-3 and TRBJ1-1, with a possible D match to TRBD1 (5 bases). The germline CDR1 and CDR2 sequences are LGHNA and YSLEER. This CDR3 region has 16 residues. V lost 0 bases and J 2 bases, leaving 13 bases between the germline ends. CDR3 in amino acids: CASSQDRRGSNTEAFF. CDR3 nucleotides: TGCGCCAGCAGCCAAGATAGGCGGGGGTCCAACACTGAAGCTTTCTTT.

The sample holds a few counts of this clone. The chain joins TRBV28 to TRBJ1-2, with D possibly matching TRBD1 (6 bases). The CDR3 loop spans 15 amino acids. Trimming took off 3 bases at V and 9 bases at J, with 20 bases between the two ends. CDR1 is MDHEN, CDR2 SYDVKM, per germline. CDR3 coding DNA: TGTGCCAGCAGTTTGGGGGCCGCTGGGTATACTAGCTACACCTTC. It encodes CASSLGAAGYTSYTF.

The J gene is TRBJ2-2, the V gene TRBV27; D remains ambiguous. V was pared by 5 bases and J by 2 bases, with 12 bases between. From germline, CDR1 is MNHEY and CDR2 SMNVEV (reference sequence). The CDR3 spans 15 residues. The CDR3 DNA reads TGTGCCAGCAGTAACGAGGAGCTAAACACCGGGGAGCTGTTTTTT. Amino acids: CASSNEELNTGELFF.

CDR3 sequence reads: CASSATGGNTEAFF. DNA for the CDR3: TGTGCCAGCAGCGCGACAGGGGGGAACACTGAAGCTTTCTTT. The genes are TRBV9 and TRBJ1-1; TRBD1 agrees at 9 bases. The CDR3 covers 14 residues. V was pared by 3 bases and J by 1 base, with 1 base of the junction left unmatched. Germline CDR1 SGDLS, CDR2 YYNGEE.

This clone was observed a handful of times. This chain connects TRBV5-4 to TRBJ1-2; the D gene is possibly TRBD1 (6 bases). With 6 bases removed from V and 3 bases from J, the gap between germline ends came to 15 bases. The CDR3 extends over 14 amino acids. CDR1 and CDR2 from the germline V gene are SGHNT and YYREEE (reference sequence). The CDR3: CASTSADRDYGYTF. Here the CDR3 DNA reads TGTGCCAGCACCTCGGCGGACAGAGACTATGGCTACACCTTC.

The chain uses TRBV4-1 and TRBJ2-5, with 11 bases that match TRBD2. CDR1 is MGHRA, CDR2 YSYEKL, per germline. The CDR3 is 16 amino acids. V was clipped by 0 bases and J by 5 bases; unmatched bases: 5. The CDR3 DNA reads TGCGCCAGCAGCCAAGACTTAGCGGGAGGGGGGGAGACCCAGTACTTC. Translated, it gives CASSQDLAGGGETQYF.

CDR3 nucleotide sequence: TGCGCCAGCAGCCAAAGCGGGACAGGGAAACAAGAGGCTTTCTTT. It is translated as CASSQSGTGKQEAFF. The chain uses TRBV5-1 and TRBJ1-1, with TRBD1 identical over 9 bases. This CDR3 region has 15 residues. V lost 4 bases to trimming and J lost 11 bases; unmatched junction nucleotides: 15. Germline V gene sequence: CDR1 SGHRS, CDR2 YFSETQ.

The J gene is TRBJ2-7, the V gene TRBV7-8; 10 bases fit TRBD2. Germline values: CDR1 SGHVS, CDR2 FQNEAQ. J gave up 7 bases and V 1 base, and 16 bases lay outside the gene matches. This CDR3 region has 18 residues. CDR3 DNA: TGTGCCAGCAGCTTAGGGAGACTAGCGGGCCTCCCCGGAGGGGAGCAGTACGTC. Its translation: CASSLGRLAGLPGGEQYV.

V gene TRBV7-6 combines with J gene TRBJ1-3; TRBD1 agrees at 9 bases. V shed 5 bases and J 4 bases; nucleotides not matched to a gene: 3. CDR1 is SGHVS and CDR2 is FNYEAQ in the germline V gene. The CDR3 is 14 amino acids. CDR3 in DNA: TGTGCCAGCAGCCCCGGGACAGGGGGAAACACCATATATTTT. Translating gives CASSPGTGGNTIYF. Full variable domain (remainder filled in from reference TRBV7-6 and TRBJ1-3): GAGVSQSPRYKVTKRGQDVALRCDPISGHVSLYWYRQALGQGPEFLTYFNYEAQQDKSGLPNDRFSAERPEGSISTLTIQRTEQRDSAMYRCASSPGTGGNTIYFGEGSWLTVV.

The chain uses TRBV27 and TRBJ2-1; 9 positions agree with TRBD2. This CDR3 spans 16 amino acids. V was pared by 2 bases and J by 6 bases, with 8 bases of the junction left unmatched. CDR1 MNHEY and CDR2 SMNVEV come from the germline V gene (reference sequence). The CDR3 sequence: CASSLDIAGGPNEQFF. CDR3 bases: TGTGCCAGCAGTTTAGATATTGCGGGAGGGCCCAATGAGCAGTTCTTC.

The CDR3, as DNA: TGCGCCAGCAGCTTGGACAGGGTCCAGGGTGGCTACACCTTC. Translating gives CASSLDRVQGGYTF. This chain uses TRBV5-1 with TRBJ1-2; perhaps TRBD1 as D (6 bases). CDR1 SGHRS and CDR2 YFSETQ come from the germline V gene. The CDR3 is made up of 14 amino acids. V was shortened by 0 bases and J by 7 bases, with 13 bases between the two germline ends.

The rearrangement links TRBV7-6 to TRBJ2-7, with 7 bases aligning to TRBD2. Germline V lookup: CDR1 SGHVS, CDR2 FNYEAQ. V shed 5 bases and J 3 bases; nucleotides not matched to a gene: 7. This CDR3 has 14 residues. CDR3 bases: TGTGCCAGCAGCCCCCGGGCGGGGGTCTACGAGCAGTACTTC. Its translation: CASSPRAGVYEQYF.

The gene calls are TRBV27 and TRBJ2-7, with D possibly being TRBD2 (6 bases). V was trimmed by 3 bases and J by 5 bases, leaving 11 bases between them. The CDR3 runs 13 residues. Germline assignment: CDR1 MNHEY and CDR2 SMNVEV (reference sequence). CDR3 DNA sequence: TGTGCCAGCAGTTTCGGTCGGGAGAACGAGCAGTACTTC. It is translated as CASSFGRENEQYF.

This sequence joins TRBV15 and TRBJ1-5; D gene ambiguous. Germline CDR1 is LNHNV and CDR2 is YYDKDF (reference sequence). CDR3 length: 14 residues. V lost 1 base to trimming and J lost 7 bases, with 11 bases between them. CDR3 loop: CATSRGIEGQPQHF. CDR3 in DNA: TGTGCCACCAGCAGAGGGATCGAGGGCCAGCCCCAGCATTTT.

V usage is TRBV27 and J usage is TRBJ2-5; 10 bases align to TRBD2. Germline lookup yields CDR1 MNHEY and CDR2 SMNVEV (reference sequence). This CDR3 comprises 16 residues. The V gene end was trimmed by 2 bases and the J gene end by 2 bases; junction bases not matched to a gene: 5. In DNA form, the CDR3 reads TGTGCCAGCAGTTTACGAGGGGGACTAGCGCAAGAGACCCAGTACTTC. As protein: CASSLRGGLAQETQYF.

The rearrangement joins TRBV7-3 to TRBJ2-5; 7 nucleotides agree with TRBD1. This CDR3 comprises 14 residues. The V gene's germline CDR1 is SGHTA and CDR2 FQGTGA. J gave up 5 bases and V 5 bases, and 8 bases lay outside the gene matches. The CDR3 DNA is TGTGCCAGCAGCCCCATAGGGGGACAGGAGACCCAGTACTTC. It codes for CASSPIGGQETQYF.